This TCR beta chain was captured by sequencing in a study of shared clonotypes between healthy human individuals. Whole-study context: Plates per donor: three CD4 naive, three CD4 memory, two CD8 naive, one CD8 memory.

Measured with immunoSEQ multiplex PCR; TCRdb has only the in-frame clones, and not every one. The sample carries roughly 1,000,000 clones, roughly 74% recorded once. The sample was memory CD4+ T cells from PBMCs. Subset noted: CD45RA-negative fraction. The receptor's source is a man younger than 35 in good health. Some clones in this sample may be carry-over from other donors' samples.

In nucleotides, the CDR3 is TGCAGCGTTGAATCAGGGTTTGGGACCCAGTACTTC. Amino acid sequence: CSVESGFGTQYF. This rearrangement joins TRBV29-1 to TRBJ2-5; TRBD1 is a possible D gene (5 bases). V lost 2 bases, J lost 7 bases, and 11 bases lay in between. Germline CDR1 reads SQVTM; CDR2 reads ANQGSEA. The CDR3 has 12 amino acids.